The rows below give T cell receptor beta chains drawn from one sample of a study of beta chain features in type 1 diabetes. The assay was immunoSEQ multiplex PCR, and TCRdb's table has in-frame clones only and misses some. The sample has some 220,000 clones; 11% are singletons. Source material: central memory CD4+ T cells from blood. Every receptor here comes from a man between 18 and 29 years old in good health. CDR3s leave out the opening cysteine and the closing phenylalanine or tryptophan. Fields, in order: CDR3 protein, J gene, V gene.

ASKEGAPYEQY	TRBJ2-7	TRBV10-3
ATHERRTSDTQY	TRBJ2-3	TRBV2
ASSQAGEGANVLT	TRBJ2-6	TRBV4-2
ASSLIGASGYNEQF	TRBJ2-1	TRBV5-1
ASSTDRESYEQY	TRBJ2-7	TRBV7-8
ASSLAGGADTQY	TRBJ2-3	TRBV7-9
ASSSTGTAEETQY	TRBJ2-5	TRBV5-1
ASSPLRQVLY	TRBJ2-7	TRBV28
SAALETQY	TRBJ2-7	TRBV20-1
ASSLAPQGEQF	TRBJ2-1	TRBV7-7
ATHQLDSSYEQY	TRBJ2-7	TRBV28
ASSPKREGIYEQY	TRBJ2-7	TRBV6-5
ASSYGIMNTEAF	TRBJ1-1	TRBV6-6
AISPDGYGEAF	TRBJ1-1	TRBV10-3
ASSDRHGTDTQY	TRBJ2-3	TRBV6-4
ATSRTRDRAGGRKEVTQY	TRBJ2-3	TRBV15
ASSFQGGDYT	TRBJ1-2	TRBV14
ATSRDAGGYEQY	TRBJ2-7	TRBV15
ASSQDSNRGNEQF	TRBJ2-1	TRBV4-1
ASSQVGDRRETQY	TRBJ2-5	TRBV4-2
AISEEGRWTGELF	TRBJ2-2	TRBV10-3
ASRGTGRSSGANVLT	TRBJ2-6	TRBV2
ASSPPAGGQGPGYT	TRBJ1-2	TRBV18
ASSPGLAGQETQY	TRBJ2-5	TRBV28
SAEYTDTQY	TRBJ2-3	TRBV20-1
ASDRDSYEQY	TRBJ2-7	TRBV30
ASSRGTYNEQF	TRBJ2-1	TRBV5-1
ASSSKGNNQPQH	TRBJ1-5	TRBV5-4
SVEEGTDTQY	TRBJ2-3	TRBV29-1
ASSFRTSGRLYEQY	TRBJ2-7	TRBV5-1
ASSPGRLAFYNEQF	TRBJ2-1	TRBV5-6
ASSSPGQGYNEQF	TRBJ2-1	TRBV28
ASSSDSINEQF	TRBJ2-1	TRBV7-9
SVEVGAAEAF	TRBJ1-1	TRBV29-1